The sequence of this TCR beta chain was determined in a study of CD8+CD57+ T cells in acquired aplastic anemia. General study findings and limits: Some 29 CD8+ CDR3 sequences were shared between patients and controls. The CD8+ Simpson's diversity of patients and controls was not significantly different.

A remark on this clonotype: Its antigen is not known.

It was genomic DNA that served as the template for profiling TCR beta VDJ and CDR3. TCRdb reanalysed the reads using MiXCR and keeps one entry per CDR3 protein. Of approximately 270,000 distinct CDR3 sequences in the sample, roughly 50% were seen once. CDR1 and CDR2 (germline): SGHTA, FQGNSA. With 4 bases clipped from V and 4 bases from J, the junction kept 8 bases outside the gene matches. The CDR3 length is 16 residues. The sample comprised sorted CD4+, CD8+, or CD8+CD57+ T cells (not recorded which) from PBMCs. The chain uses TRBV7-2 and TRBJ2-5; TRBD2 aligns across 11 bases. The sequence was obtained from a human donor with severe aplastic anemia or a healthy control (not recorded which). CDR3 residues: CASSSQLAGEGETQYF. CDR3 DNA sequence: TGTGCCAGCAGCTCGCAACTAGCGGGGGAAGGAGAGACCCAGTACTTC.